The rows below give T cell receptor beta chains drawn from one sample of a study of cytomegalovirus exposure and HLA in healthy donors. Sequencing was performed with immunoSEQ multiplex PCR; in TCRdb, only in-frame clones are kept and a portion is missing. The profile shows roughly 180,000 clones, more than 65% of them singletons. Sequenced material: PBMCs. The receptors here all came from a man aged 25 to 45 in good health and CMV-seronegative. CDR3s include the opening cysteine and the closing phenylalanine or tryptophan. A D gene is named only where the DNA matches it firmly. Size values are once, few and many counts, or a class for expanded clones, and some rows have none.

TRBV5-4	-	TRBJ1-3	-	TGTGCCAGCAGCATGGACAGATTAGGAAACACCATATATTTT	CASSMDRLGNTIYF
TRBV5-6	-	TRBJ1-2	-	TGTGCCAGCAGCTTGGCCCTCGGGGGTGGCTACACCTTC	CASSLALGGGYTF
TRBV10-3	-	TRBJ1-1	-	TGTGCCATCCAGGGATTGAACACTGAAGCTTTCTTT	CAIQGLNTEAFF
TRBV28	-	TRBJ1-1	-	TGTGCCAGCAGTTTAGGGAGTCTAGAAGCTTTCTTT	CASSLGSLEAFF
TRBV11-2	-	TRBJ1-1	-	TGTGCCAGCAGCTTATCTGAGGGGGTGAACACTGAAGCTTTCTTT	CASSLSEGVNTEAFF
TRBV5-1	TRBD2	TRBJ2-2	-	TGCGCCAGCACCTGGGGAGCGGGAGACACCGGGGAGCTGTTTTTT	CASTWGAGDTGELFF
TRBV7-9	-	TRBJ2-3	-	TGTGCCAGCAGCTTACCACGGGGGACCTCCCCAGATACGCAGTATTTT	CASSLPRGTSPDTQYF
TRBV19	TRBD1	TRBJ1-3	-	TGTGCCAGTACCAAACCGGACAGGGCCGGAAACACCATATATTTT	CASTKPDRAGNTIYF
TRBV4-3	TRBD2	TRBJ2-7	-	TGCGCCAGCAGCCAAGATTCGTCTGGGCTAGCGGGTGTCTACGAGCAGTACTTC	CASSQDSSGLAGVYEQYF
TRBV6-5	TRBD1	TRBJ1-2	-	TGTGCCAGCAGTTTCACCGGGACAGAGGATGGCTACACCTTC	CASSFTGTEDGYTF
TRBV11-3	-	TRBJ2-3	-	TGTGCCAGCAGCTTAAACCGGGGCACAGATACGCAGTATTTT	CASSLNRGTDTQYF
TRBV10-2	TRBD1	TRBJ2-7	-	TGCGCCAGCAGGGAGCAAACAGGGGGTCTTTCCTACGAGCAGTACTTC	CASREQTGGLSYEQYF
TRBV13	TRBD1	TRBJ2-5	-	TGTGCCAGCAGCCGGACAGGGGGGACCCAGTACTTC	CASSRTGGTQYF
TRBV4-2	-	TRBJ2-3	-	TGTGCCAGCAGCCAAGAGCGGCGGGGTGATACGCAGTATTTT	CASSQERRGDTQYF
TRBV15	TRBD1	TRBJ2-5	once	TGTGCCACCAGCAGGGGACTCGACAGGGGACAAGAGACCCAGTACTTC	CATSRGLDRGQETQYF
TRBV30	TRBD2	TRBJ2-1	-	TGTGCCTGGCAAAGCGGGAGGGCCAGTAATGAGCAGTTCTTC	CAWQSGRASNEQFF
TRBV2	TRBD1	TRBJ2-7	few	TGTGCCAGCAGTGAACAACAGGGGTCTGGCTTCTACGAGCAGTACTTC	CASSEQQGSGFYEQYF
TRBV27	-	TRBJ2-4	-	TGTGCCAGCAGTTTTTACAGTTCAGCCAAAAACATTCAGTACTTC	CASSFYSSAKNIQYF
TRBV18	TRBD1	TRBJ1-4	-	TGTGCCAGCTCCCTGGAGACAGGGTATAATGAAAAACTGTTTTTT	CASSLETGYNEKLFF
TRBV5-1	TRBD1	TRBJ2-7	-	TGCGCCAGCAGCTTGGGTCCTCAGGGGGACACCTACGAGCAGTACTTC	CASSLGPQGDTYEQYF
TRBV5-1	-	TRBJ2-1	-	TGCGCCAGCAGCTTGGTTCGGGTGGTCTCCTACAATGAGCAGTTCTTC	CASSLVRVVSYNEQFF
TRBV5-4	-	TRBJ2-3	-	TGTGCCAGCAGCTTGTGGTCAGCGAGTGATACGCAGTATTTT	CASSLWSASDTQYF
TRBV25-1	-	TRBJ1-3	-	TGTGCCAGCAGTGAACAGGGAAACACCATATATTTT	CASSEQGNTIYF
TRBV25-1	TRBD1	TRBJ1-1	-	TGTGCCAGCAGTTTACGACAGGGTCTGAACACTGAAGCTTTCTTT	CASSLRQGLNTEAFF
TRBV18	-	TRBJ2-5	-	TGTGCCAGCTCATCTCGGACGGGAGAGGAGACCCAGTACTTC	CASSSRTGEETQYF
TRBV4-1	TRBD2	TRBJ2-1	-	TGCGCCAGCAGCCAAGATCCGGGGGAGGGCGGCAATGAGCAGTTCTTC	CASSQDPGEGGNEQFF
TRBV6-5	-	TRBJ2-7	-	TGTGCCAGCAGTCTCCACCGACAGGCCCACGAGCAGTACTTC	CASSLHRQAHEQYF
TRBV30	-	TRBJ2-7	-	TGTGCCTGGAGTTCAGACGGGTACGAGCAGTACTTC	CAWSSDGYEQYF
TRBV7-2	-	TRBJ1-5	once	TGTGCCAGCAGCTTAGCCCAGGGGAGCAATCAGCCCCAGCATTTT	CASSLAQGSNQPQHF
TRBV7-7	TRBD1	TRBJ2-3	-	TGTGCTAGCAGCTTACCCGACAGGGGACGTGCAGATACGCAGTATTTT	CASSLPDRGRADTQYF
TRBV7-2	-	TRBJ2-7	-	TGTGCCAGCAGCTCGAACAGGGTTAGCTACGAGCAGTACTTC	CASSSNRVSYEQYF
TRBV6-1	-	TRBJ1-1	-	TGTGCCAGCAGTTTTAACGACAGGCGAAGTGAAGCTTTCTTT	CASSFNDRRSEAFF
TRBV6-1	-	TRBJ1-2	few	TGTGCCAGCCAACAGGGAATCAGTCGGGGCTACACCTTC	CASQQGISRGYTF
TRBV5-1	-	TRBJ2-3	-	TGCGCCAGCAGCTTGGTAGCTAGCACAGATACGCAGTATTTT	CASSLVASTDTQYF
TRBV30	TRBD1	TRBJ2-7	-	TGTGCCTGGGCCGGGACAGGGCCCTACGAGCAGTACTTC	CAWAGTGPYEQYF
TRBV30	TRBD2	TRBJ2-5	-	TGTGCCTGGGCGGGGGGAATTCAAGAGACCCAGTACTTC	CAWAGGIQETQYF
TRBV7-8	-	TRBJ1-5	-	TGTGCCAGCAGCTTAGAACCCAGGAATCCAAGCAATCAGCCCCAGCATTTT	CASSLEPRNPSNQPQHF
TRBV19	-	TRBJ2-2	few	TGTGCCAGTAGTATAGCAATCGCGGCCGGGGAGCTGTTTTTT	CASSIAIAAGELFF
TRBV7-9	-	TRBJ1-6	few	TGTGCCAGCAGCCCGGACACGAGCTCCTATAATTCACCCCTCCACTTT	CASSPDTSSYNSPLHF
TRBV27	TRBD1	TRBJ1-5	-	TGTGCCAGCAGTACCGGACAGGGAGACAATCAGCCCCAGCATTTT	CASSTGQGDNQPQHF
TRBV19	TRBD1	TRBJ1-2	-	TGTGCCAGTAGTACAACCGGGACAGTACTTTATGGCTACACCTTC	CASSTTGTVLYGYTF
TRBV28	TRBD1	TRBJ1-1	-	TGTGCCAGCAGTTTAGCGGGACAGGGTGGAGCTTTCTTT	CASSLAGQGGAFF
TRBV7-3	-	TRBJ2-7	-	TGTGCCAGCAGCTTGGGAGGTGCGGGTTACGAGCAGTACTTC	CASSLGGAGYEQYF
TRBV2	TRBD2	TRBJ2-5	-	TGTGCCAGCAGTGAAGGGACTAGCGGGCGGCAGACCCAGTACTTC	CASSEGTSGRQTQYF
TRBV6-6	TRBD2	TRBJ2-7	-	TGTGCCAGCACCTCGACTAGCGGGAGGGCTGGCGAGCAGTACTTC	CASTSTSGRAGEQYF
TRBV4-1	TRBD1	TRBJ1-6	-	TGCGCCAGCAGCCAAGAATTCGGTGTGCTCCGGGACAGAAATTCACCCCTCCACTTT	CASSQEFGVLRDRNSPLHF
TRBV18	-	TRBJ1-2	-	TGTGCCAGCTCACCGTGGGACACCTATGGCTACACCTTC	CASSPWDTYGYTF
TRBV28	-	TRBJ1-3	-	TGTGCCAGCAGTTCCCAGCCGCGGGGCACCATATATTTT	CASSSQPRGTIYF
TRBV5-6	-	TRBJ1-4	-	TGTGCCAGCAGCGTTCGGGTGACAGGATTAGAAACTAATGAAAAACTGTTTTTT	CASSVRVTGLETNEKLFF
TRBV7-2	-	TRBJ1-1	once	TGTGCCAGCAGCCCCCAGGATGCTCCGTTGAAAGCTTTCTTT	CASSPQDAPLKAFF
TRBV5-4	TRBD1	TRBJ2-5	-	TGTGCCAGCAGCTCCCCCGGGACAGGGTTCCAAGGGACCCAGTACTTC	CASSSPGTGFQGTQYF
TRBV5-6	TRBD1	TRBJ1-4	-	TGTGCCAGCAGCTCCACAGGGGGAGCTAATGAAAAACTGTTTTTT	CASSSTGGANEKLFF
TRBV28	-	TRBJ2-7	-	TGTGCCAGCACACTGGGGGGACAGCCATCCTACGAGCAGTACTTC	CASTLGGQPSYEQYF